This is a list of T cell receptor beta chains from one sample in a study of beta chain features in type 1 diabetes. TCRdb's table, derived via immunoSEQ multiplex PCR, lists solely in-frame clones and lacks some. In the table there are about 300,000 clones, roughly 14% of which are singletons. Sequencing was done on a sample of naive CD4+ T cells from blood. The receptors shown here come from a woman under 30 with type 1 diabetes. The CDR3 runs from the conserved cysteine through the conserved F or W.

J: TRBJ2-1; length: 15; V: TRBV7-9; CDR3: CASSPRQGPGGEQFF
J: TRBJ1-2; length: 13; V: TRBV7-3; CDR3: CASSLGQGSGYTF
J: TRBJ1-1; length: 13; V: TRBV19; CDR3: CASRTGWTTEAFF
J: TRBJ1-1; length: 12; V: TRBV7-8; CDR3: CASSPRQEVGDF
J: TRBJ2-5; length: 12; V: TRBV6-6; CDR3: CASGLSGETQYF
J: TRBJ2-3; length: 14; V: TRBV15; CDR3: CATRLAVSTDTQYF
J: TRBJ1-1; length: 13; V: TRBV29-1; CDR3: CSVGGTVNTEAFF
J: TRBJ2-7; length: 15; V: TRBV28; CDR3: CASSLGDREGYEQYF
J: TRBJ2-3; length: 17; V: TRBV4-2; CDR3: CASSQERTRVPTDTQYF
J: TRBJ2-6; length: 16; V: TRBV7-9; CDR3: CASSLGQGSGANVLTF
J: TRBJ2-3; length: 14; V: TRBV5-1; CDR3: CASRDRGSTDTQYF
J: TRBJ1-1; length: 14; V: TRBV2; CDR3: CALTTGFMNTEAFF
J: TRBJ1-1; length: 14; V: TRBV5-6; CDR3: CASSLFSGNTEAFF
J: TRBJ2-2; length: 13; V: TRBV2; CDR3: CASSEADGGELFF
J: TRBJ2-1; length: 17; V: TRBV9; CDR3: CASSYAKTSGGGNEQFF
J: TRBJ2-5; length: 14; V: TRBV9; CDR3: CASSTPGTKETQYF
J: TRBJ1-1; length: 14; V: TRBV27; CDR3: CASSFGPTGTEAFF
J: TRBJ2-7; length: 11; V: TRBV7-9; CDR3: CASSSNYEQYF
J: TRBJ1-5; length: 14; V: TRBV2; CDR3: CASSDSGHDQPQHF
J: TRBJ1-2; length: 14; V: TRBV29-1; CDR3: CSVEEGVANYGYTF
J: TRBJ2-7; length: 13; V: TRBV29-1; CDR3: CSALTGGSYEQYF
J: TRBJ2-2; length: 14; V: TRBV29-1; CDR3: CSVASGRDNGELFF
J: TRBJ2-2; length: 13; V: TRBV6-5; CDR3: CASRETSSGELFF
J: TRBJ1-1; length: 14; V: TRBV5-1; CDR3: CASSLGWGPTEAFF
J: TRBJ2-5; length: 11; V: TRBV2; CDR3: CASRVEGTQYF
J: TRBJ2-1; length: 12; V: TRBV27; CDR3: CASRGTGDEQFF
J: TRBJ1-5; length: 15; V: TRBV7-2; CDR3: CASSTGTGAFQPQHF